This T cell receptor (beta chain) originates from a study of blood T cell repertoires in COVID-19. At the level of the study: Whether acute or convalescent, the COVID-19 samples came from the United States, Italy and Spain. PBMCs, B-cell-depleted T cells, or T cells provided the cDNA or gDNA that made up the material.

Under the authors' procedure: Reference gene primer amplification yielded estimated nucleated cell counts. Data came from immunoSEQ multiplex PCR; TCRdb stores just in-frame clones and leaves some out. V and J calls and clone size are given by that table; D and trimming were obtained from the DNA. The table shows around 240,000 clones, with 85% occurring only once. The V end lost 6 bases, the J end lost 1 base, and 16 bases lay between the germline ends. In germline, CDR1 is MNHEY, CDR2 SVGEGT. This CDR3 has 15 amino acids. The receptor was isolated from a man aged 35-49 years with acute or convalescent COVID-19. Sequenced input: peripheral blood. The gene calls are TRBV6-2 or TRBV6-3 and TRBJ2-7; weak D call: TRBD1 (5 bases). As DNA, the CDR3 is TGTGCCAGCAGCTCCCACCCAGGGCTTTCCTACGAGCAGTACTTC. Amino acid sequence: CASSSHPGLSYEQYF.